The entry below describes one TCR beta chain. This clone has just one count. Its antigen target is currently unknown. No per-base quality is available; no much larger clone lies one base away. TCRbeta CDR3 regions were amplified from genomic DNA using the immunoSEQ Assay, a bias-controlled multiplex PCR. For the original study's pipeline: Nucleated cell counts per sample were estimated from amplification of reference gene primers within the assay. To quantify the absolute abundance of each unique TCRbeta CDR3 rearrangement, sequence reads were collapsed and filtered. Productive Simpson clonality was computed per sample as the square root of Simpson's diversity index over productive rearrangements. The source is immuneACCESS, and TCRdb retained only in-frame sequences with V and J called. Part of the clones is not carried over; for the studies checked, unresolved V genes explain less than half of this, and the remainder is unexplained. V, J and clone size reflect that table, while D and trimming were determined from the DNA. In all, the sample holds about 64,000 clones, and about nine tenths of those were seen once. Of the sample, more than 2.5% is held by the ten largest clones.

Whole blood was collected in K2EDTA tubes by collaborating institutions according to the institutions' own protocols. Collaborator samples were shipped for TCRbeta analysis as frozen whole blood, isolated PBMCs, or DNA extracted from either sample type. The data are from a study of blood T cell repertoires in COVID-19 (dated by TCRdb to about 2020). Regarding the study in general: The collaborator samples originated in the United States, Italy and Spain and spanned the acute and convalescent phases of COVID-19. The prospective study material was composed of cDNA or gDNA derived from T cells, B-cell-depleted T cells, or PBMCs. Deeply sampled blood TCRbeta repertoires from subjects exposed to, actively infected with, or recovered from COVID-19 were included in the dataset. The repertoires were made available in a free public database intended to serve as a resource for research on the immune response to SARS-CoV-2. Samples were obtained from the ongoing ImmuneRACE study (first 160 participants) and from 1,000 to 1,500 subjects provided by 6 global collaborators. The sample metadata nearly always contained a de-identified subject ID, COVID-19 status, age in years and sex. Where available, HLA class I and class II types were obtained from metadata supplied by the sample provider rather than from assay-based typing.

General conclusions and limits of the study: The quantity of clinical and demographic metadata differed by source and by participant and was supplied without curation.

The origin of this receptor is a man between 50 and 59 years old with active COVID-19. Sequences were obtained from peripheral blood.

The DNA reads TGTGCCAGCAGCTTAGACAGGGGACGGTTTGCTGTCCACTTT. Translated, this is CASSLDRGRFAVHF. The V and J segments used are TRBV11-2 and TRBJ1-6, with a tentative D gene TRBD1 over 6 matching bases. There are 14 amino acids in the CDR3, from cysteine to phenylalanine inclusive. The entry retains the CDR3 DNA only, 42 bases that are in frame from base 1. At the junction V is shortened by 0 bases and J by 17 bases, with 17 bases in between. The germline V gene gives CDR1 as SGHAT and CDR2 as FQNNGV. With the rest looked up from the reference TRBV11-2 and TRBJ1-6 genes rather than sequenced, the full variable domain is EAGVAQSPRYKIIEKRQSVAFWCNPISGHATLYWYQQILGQGPKLLIQFQNNGVVDDSQLPKDRFSAERLKGVDSTLKIQPAKLEDSAVYLCASSLDRGRFAVHFGNGTRLTVT.